The source of this T cell receptor beta chain is a study of blood T cell repertoires in COVID-19. Background on the study: PBMCs, B-cell-depleted T cells, or T cells provided the cDNA or gDNA that made up the material.

Original processing methods: Estimated nucleated cell counts came from reference gene primer amplification. Using immunoSEQ multiplex PCR, the repertoire was profiled, and TCRdb retains in-frame clones only, with some absent. D and trimming were read from the DNA, whereas the V and J calls and clone size are those reported in that table. The sample lists a few hundred thousand clones, about 89% occurring once. The length of the CDR3 is 17 residues. Germline CDR1 reads LGHDT; CDR2 reads YNNKEL (reference sequence). Trimming cost V 3 bases and J 3 bases; bases outside gene matches: 11. The chain is built from TRBV3-1 (or the pseudogene TRBV3-2) and TRBJ2-3, with 8 bases that match TRBD2. Sequencing was carried out using peripheral blood. The TCR originated in a woman aged 45-60 years with acute or convalescent COVID-19. This CDR3 reads CASSHARSGSFTDTQYF. CDR3 DNA: TGTGCCAGCAGCCACGCCCGGAGCGGGAGTTTTACAGATACGCAGTATTTT.